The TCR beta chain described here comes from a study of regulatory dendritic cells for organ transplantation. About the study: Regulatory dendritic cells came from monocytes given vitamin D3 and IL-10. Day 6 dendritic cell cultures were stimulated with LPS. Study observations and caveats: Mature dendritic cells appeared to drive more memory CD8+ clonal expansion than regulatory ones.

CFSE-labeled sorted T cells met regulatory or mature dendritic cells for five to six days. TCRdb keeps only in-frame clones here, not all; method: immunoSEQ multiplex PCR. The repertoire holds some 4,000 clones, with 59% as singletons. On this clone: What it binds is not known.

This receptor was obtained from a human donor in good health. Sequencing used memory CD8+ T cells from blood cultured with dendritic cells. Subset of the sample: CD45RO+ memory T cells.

For the CDR3, the DNA is TGCGCCAGCAGCTTGGGTCTAGGGGTCGACAAAAACATTCAGTACTTC. Protein product: CASSLGLGVDKNIQYF. This chain uses TRBV5-1 with TRBJ2-4; tentatively, D is TRBD1 (5 bases). V dropped 0 bases and J dropped 3 bases, with 13 bases sitting between them. Germline CDR1 is SGHRS and CDR2 is YFSETQ. The CDR3 spans 16 residues.